This passage covers 27 T cell receptor beta chains from one sample sequenced in a study of blood T cell repertoires in COVID-19. Assay: immunoSEQ multiplex PCR; the TCRdb copy retains only in-frame clones and omits some. Of roughly 160,000 clones in the sample, around 87% are singletons; the top ten hold around 0.6%. The sample taken for sequencing was peripheral blood. These TCRs come from a man in his 60s with COVID-19, enrolled during active disease.

V usage is TRBV7-2 and J usage is TRBJ1-2; TRBD1 is a possible D gene (5 bases). Germline CDR1 SGHTA, CDR2 FQGNSA. V was clipped by 0 bases and J by 6 bases, with 20 bases between them. CDR3 length: 17 amino acids. The CDR3 protein is CASSLAVLDTISDGYTF. CDR3 coding DNA: TGTGCCAGCAGCTTAGCAGTGTTGGACACAATATCGGATGGCTACACCTTC.

This chain uses TRBV24-1 with TRBJ2-5; possible D gene TRBD1, 6 bases. This CDR3 is built from 14 residues. Germline CDR1 reads KGHDR; CDR2 reads SFDVKD. With 2 bases removed from V and 3 bases from J, the gap between germline ends came to 9 bases. The DNA for the CDR3 is TGTGCCACCAGTGATTGGGACACGAAAGAGACCCAGTACTTC. This encodes CATSDWDTKETQYF.

This chain connects TRBV10-3 to TRBJ2-1, with 7 bases fitting TRBD1. Germline V gives CDR1 ENHRY, CDR2 SYGVKD. J lost 6 bases, V lost 2 bases, and 10 bases had no gene match. The CDR3 length is 16 residues. As DNA, the CDR3 is TGTGCCATCAGTGAGCCGACAGGGCAGGAAGCCAATGAGCAGTTCTTC. Protein: CAISEPTGQEANEQFF.

The gene calls are TRBV19 and TRBJ2-6; D is possibly TRBD2 (5 bases). Germline CDR1 and CDR2: LNHDA and SQIVND (reference sequence). V gave up 7 bases and J gave up 1 base, with 14 bases separating them. The CDR3 loop spans 16 amino acids. CDR3 nucleotide sequence: TGTGCCAGTACCATCAACGGAGGTTCTGGGGCCAACGTCCTGACTTTC. Its translation is CASTINGGSGANVLTF. The entire variable domain, with the rest obtained from reference TRBV19 and TRBJ2-6, is as follows: DGGITQSPKYLFRKEGQNVTLSCEQNLNHDAMYWYRQDPGQGLRLIYYSQIVNDFQKGDIAEGYSVSREKKESFPLTVTSAQKNPTAFYLCASTINGGSGANVLTFGAGSRLTVL.

The chain carries TRBV6-2 or TRBV6-3 and TRBJ2-7; TRBD2 aligns across 11 bases. The V gene end was trimmed by 4 bases and the J gene end by 3 bases; junction bases not matched to a gene: 8. The CDR3 has 16 amino acids. From germline, CDR1 is MNHEY and CDR2 SVGEGT. For the CDR3, the DNA is TGTGCCAGCAGTTTGCCCGGGACTAGCGGAAACTACGAGCAGTACTTC. It encodes CASSLPGTSGNYEQYF.

In its sample, this clone was seen once. V is TRBV18 and J is TRBJ1-6; D is unclear. V was pared by 2 bases and J by 7 bases, with 9 bases between. The CDR3 runs to 14 residues. CDR1 and CDR2 from the germline V gene are KGHSH and LQKENI. Written as DNA, the CDR3 is TGTGCCAGCTCACCAAATTACGGGAATTCACCCCTCCACTTT. Translation gives CASSPNYGNSPLHF.

This clone appeared once. The J gene is TRBJ1-3, the V gene TRBV28; D not certain. Per the germline V gene, CDR1 is MDHEN and CDR2 is SYDVKM. The V end lost 6 bases, the J end lost 4 bases, and 7 bases lay between the germline ends. This CDR3 region has 12 residues. The CDR3 is CASSEVGNTIYF. CDR3 bases: TGTGCCAGCAGCGAGGTGGGAAACACCATATATTTT.

This chain connects TRBV3-1 (or the pseudogene TRBV3-2) to TRBJ2-1; TRBD2 might be the D (5 bases). CDR1 LGHDT and CDR2 YNNKEL come from the germline V gene (reference sequence). V was pared by 4 bases and J by 5 bases, with 12 bases between. The CDR3 totals 14 residues. The CDR3 sequence: CASSPREGNNEQFF. The CDR3 DNA reads TGTGCCAGCAGCCCCCGGGAAGGCAACAATGAGCAGTTCTTC.

The V call is TRBV19, the J call TRBJ1-1; no firm D call. The V and J ends lost 9 bases and 0 bases respectively, with 11 bases between them. The CDR3 runs to 13 residues. The germline CDR1 and CDR2 sequences are LNHDA and SQIVND (reference sequence). CDR3 sequence (DNA): TGTGCCAGCCAGACGGGTATGAACACTGAAGCTTTCTTT. This codes for CASQTGMNTEAFF.

The CDR3 DNA reads TGTGCCAGCTCACCATCCAGGCCGTACGAGCAGTACTTC. Translation: CASSPSRPYEQYF. V gene TRBV18 combines with J gene TRBJ2-7; no definite D call. This CDR3 is built from 13 residues. CDR1 is KGHSH and CDR2 is LQKENI in the germline V gene. The germline V and J ends were trimmed by 2 bases and 4 bases, with 9 bases remaining between them.

The rearrangement uses TRBV5-5 and TRBJ1-1; maybe TRBD1 (6 bases). V was trimmed by 1 base and J by 1 base, leaving 11 bases between them. This CDR3 has 15 amino acids. Germline-derived CDR1 and CDR2 are SGHKS and YYEKEE (reference sequence). DNA of the CDR3: TGTGCCAGCAGCTTGCTCGACAGGTGGAACACTGAAGCTTTCTTT. Encoded protein: CASSLLDRWNTEAFF.

The CDR3 loop reads CASTSGVGQFF. CDR3 coding DNA: TGTGCCAGCACTAGCGGTGTCGGGCAGTTCTTC. This chain links TRBV7-6 with TRBJ2-1; TRBD2 agrees at 7 bases. The CDR3 runs 11 residues. V shed 7 bases, J shed 12 bases, and the junction held 6 bases outside the gene matches. Germline V gene lookup returns CDR1 SGHVS and CDR2 FNYEAQ.

The gene calls are TRBV11-3 and TRBJ1-4; D may be TRBD1 (5 bases). Looked up from germline, CDR1 is SGHNT and CDR2 is YENEEA. Trimming removed 5 bases at V and 5 bases at J, with 12 bases between. The CDR3 loop spans 14 amino acids. CDR3 sequence (DNA): TGTGCCAGCAGCACGACAGTGTCAAATGAAAAACTGTTTTTT. It yields the protein CASSTTVSNEKLFF.

This chain links TRBV11-3 with TRBJ1-2; the D gene is possibly TRBD1 (6 bases). The CDR3 consists of 15 residues. The germline gives CDR1 SGHNT, CDR2 YENEEA. The V gene lost 5 bases and the J gene lost 7 bases, with 20 bases spanning the gap. CDR3 in amino acids: CASSPPGQWDLGYTF. The CDR3, as DNA: TGTGCCAGCAGCCCCCCAGGACAGTGGGATCTTGGCTACACCTTC.

Of note for this clone: The same CDR3 arises from other DNA sequences in this sample as well. The rearrangement uses TRBV11-3 and TRBJ2-7, with D unresolved. The CDR3 spans 14 residues. The V end lost 1 base, the J end lost 1 base, and 8 bases lay between the germline ends. The germline V gene encodes CDR1 SGHNT and CDR2 YENEEA. The CDR3 reads CASSLGRGSYEQYF. Here the CDR3 DNA reads TGTGCCAGCAGCTTAGGGAGAGGATCCTACGAGCAGTACTTC.

The chain links TRBV27 to TRBJ1-2, with 10 bases matching TRBD1. J gave up 4 bases and V 4 bases, and 3 bases lay outside the gene matches. Germline CDR1 and CDR2: MNHEY and SMNVEV (reference sequence). This CDR3 is built from 14 residues. This CDR3 reads CASSSRTGGYGYTF. CDR3 sequence (DNA): TGTGCCAGCAGTTCACGGACAGGGGGCTATGGCTACACCTTC.

Regarding this clone: This sample includes further DNA sequences coding for the same CDR3. The chain uses TRBV19 and TRBJ1-4, with D unclear. In germline, CDR1 is LNHDA, CDR2 SQIVND (reference sequence). The CDR3 has 14 residues. The germline V and J ends were trimmed by 3 bases and 5 bases, with 10 bases remaining between them. The CDR3 reads CASSIPGSNEKLFF. CDR3 coding DNA: TGTGCCAGTAGTATTCCGGGGTCGAATGAAAAACTGTTTTTT.

V usage is TRBV11-1 and J usage is TRBJ2-7, with a weak D call TRBD2 (6 bases). The CDR3 runs 14 residues. Per the germline V gene, CDR1 is SGHAT and CDR2 is FQDESV (reference sequence). V gave up 0 bases and J gave up 3 bases, with 9 bases separating them. The CDR3: CASSLAGLNYEQYF. The DNA of the CDR3 is TGTGCCAGCAGCTTAGCGGGACTCAACTACGAGCAGTACTTC.

The chain has TRBV9 and TRBJ2-3; D remains ambiguous. The CDR3 sequence is 14 residues long. The germline V and J ends were trimmed by 1 base and 0 bases, with 6 bases remaining between them. Germline CDR1 reads SGDLS; CDR2 reads YYNGEE. The CDR3 sequence is CASSVSRSTDTQYF. CDR3 nucleotides: TGTGCCAGCAGCGTATCCAGGAGCACAGATACGCAGTATTTT.

The chain recombines TRBV7-2 with TRBJ2-3; 8 bases line up with TRBD2. V lost 1 base and J lost 3; bases outside the gene matches: 0. The germline gives CDR1 SGHTA, CDR2 FQGNSA. CDR3 length equals 14 residues. The CDR3 protein is CASSLGLATDTQYF. For the CDR3, the DNA is TGTGCCAGCAGCTTAGGACTAGCGACAGATACGCAGTATTTT. Complete variable domain (other parts from reference TRBV7-2 and TRBJ2-3): GAGVSQSPSNKVTEKGKDVELRCDPISGHTALYWYRQSLGQGLEFLIYFQGNSAPDKSGLPSDRFSAERTGGSVSTLTIQRTQQEDSAVYLCASSLGLATDTQYFGPGTRLTVL.

The CDR3 DNA follows: TGTGCCAGCAGCCAAGATTTGGCAGGGGCCGGCTATGGCTACACCTTC. It codes for CASSQDLAGAGYGYTF. The chain carries TRBV14 and TRBJ1-2; a possible D gene is TRBD1 (6 bases). CDR3 length equals 16 residues. The germline V gene encodes CDR1 SGHDN and CDR2 FVKESK. With 0 bases removed from V and 4 bases from J, the gap between germline ends came to 15 bases.

The sample holds one count of this clone. This chain uses TRBV7-2 with TRBJ2-1, with 8 bases lining up with TRBD2. The CDR3 length is 16 residues. V dropped 4 bases and J dropped 2; count of bases not matched to a gene: 7. The germline V gene encodes CDR1 SGHTA and CDR2 FQGNSA. CDR3 coding DNA: TGTGCCAGCAGCTCTTATAGCGGGGTTACCTACAATGAGCAGTTCTTC. Translating it yields CASSSYSGVTYNEQFF.

The rearrangement uses TRBV5-1 and TRBJ1-6; TRBD1 matches at 7 bases. Germline CDR1 SGHRS, CDR2 YFSETQ. After removal of 4 bases from V and 14 bases from J, the junction contained 12 bases not matched to a gene. This CDR3 has 14 residues. The CDR3 DNA reads TGCGCCAGCAGCCCCGACAGGGTTTCCTTAGCCCTCCACTTT. Protein product: CASSPDRVSLALHF.

This clone showed up just once. V is TRBV7-9 and J is TRBJ1-2; 7 positions match TRBD1. Trimming at V came to 5 bases and at J to 3 bases, leaving 3 bases not matched to a gene. The CDR3 contains 13 residues. Germline lookup yields CDR1 SEHNR and CDR2 FQNEAQ (reference sequence). The CDR3 loop reads CASSRDSYYGYTF. Written as DNA, the CDR3 is TGTGCCAGCAGCCGGGACAGCTACTATGGCTACACCTTC.

V usage is TRBV6-5 and J usage is TRBJ1-1; 10 bases agree with TRBD1. Germline-derived CDR1 and CDR2 are MNHEY and SVGAGI. J gave up 0 bases and V 5 bases, and 3 bases lay outside the gene matches. There are 15 residues in the CDR3. The DNA for the CDR3 is TGTGCCAGCAGTAAGACAGGGGGCGTGAACACTGAAGCTTTCTTT. Its translation is CASSKTGGVNTEAFF.

CDR3 coding DNA: TGTGCCAGCACCCTAGGGGGCGTATTGGTCAAAAACATTCAGTACTTC. Translation gives CASTLGGVLVKNIQYF. The rearrangement joins TRBV5-8 to TRBJ2-4, with 7 bases lining up with TRBD1. V trimming: 6 bases; J trimming: 3 bases; junction bases outside the gene matches: 12. This CDR3 contains 16 residues. Germline V gene sequence: CDR1 SGHTS, CDR2 YDEGEE.

This sequence joins TRBV27 and TRBJ1-6; maybe TRBD1 (5 bases). From germline, CDR1 is MNHEY and CDR2 SMNVEV (reference sequence). The V end lost 3 bases, the J end lost 4 bases, and 7 bases lay between the germline ends. The CDR3 is 14 amino acids. The chain's CDR3 is CASSLTAYNSPLHF. CDR3 DNA: TGTGCCAGCAGTTTGACAGCTTATAATTCACCCCTCCACTTT.